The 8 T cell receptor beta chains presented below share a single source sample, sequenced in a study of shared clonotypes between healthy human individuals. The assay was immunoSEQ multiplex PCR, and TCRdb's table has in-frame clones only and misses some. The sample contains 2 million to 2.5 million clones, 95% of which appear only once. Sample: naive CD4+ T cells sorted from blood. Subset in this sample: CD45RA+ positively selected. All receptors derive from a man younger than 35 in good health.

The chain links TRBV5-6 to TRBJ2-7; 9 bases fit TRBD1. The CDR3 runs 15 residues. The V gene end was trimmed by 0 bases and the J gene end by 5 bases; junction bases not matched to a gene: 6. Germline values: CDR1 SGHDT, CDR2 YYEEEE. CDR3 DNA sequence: TGTGCCAGCAGCTTGGAGGGGACAGGGATCGACGAGCAGTACTTC. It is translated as CASSLEGTGIDEQYF.

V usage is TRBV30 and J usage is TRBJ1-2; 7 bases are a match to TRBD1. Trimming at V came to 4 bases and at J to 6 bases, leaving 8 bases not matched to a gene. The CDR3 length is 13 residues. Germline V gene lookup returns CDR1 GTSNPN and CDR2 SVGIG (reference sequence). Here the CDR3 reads CAWTRTTGDGYTF. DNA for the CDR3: TGTGCCTGGACCCGAACTACAGGGGATGGCTACACCTTC.

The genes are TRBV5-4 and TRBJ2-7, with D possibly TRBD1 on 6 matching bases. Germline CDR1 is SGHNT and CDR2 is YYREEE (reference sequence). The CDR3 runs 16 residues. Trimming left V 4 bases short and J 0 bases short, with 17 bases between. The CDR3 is CASSPTGTMSSYEQYF. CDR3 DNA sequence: TGTGCCAGCAGCCCGACCGGGACAATGAGCTCCTACGAGCAGTACTTC.

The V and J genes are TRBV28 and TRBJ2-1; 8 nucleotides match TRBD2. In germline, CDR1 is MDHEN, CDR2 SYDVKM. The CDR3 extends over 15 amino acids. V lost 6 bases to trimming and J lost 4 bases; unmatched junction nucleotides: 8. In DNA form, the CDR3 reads TGTGCCAGCAGGATCGGGGGGGAGAGTTACAATGAGCAGTTCTTC. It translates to CASRIGGESYNEQFF.

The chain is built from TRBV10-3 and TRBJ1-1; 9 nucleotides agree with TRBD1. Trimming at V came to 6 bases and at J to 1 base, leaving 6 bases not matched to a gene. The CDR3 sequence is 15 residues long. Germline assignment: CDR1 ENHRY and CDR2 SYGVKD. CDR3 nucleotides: TGTGCCATCAGCTCACAGGGGGCTGGGAACACTGAAGCTTTCTTT. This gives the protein CAISSQGAGNTEAFF.

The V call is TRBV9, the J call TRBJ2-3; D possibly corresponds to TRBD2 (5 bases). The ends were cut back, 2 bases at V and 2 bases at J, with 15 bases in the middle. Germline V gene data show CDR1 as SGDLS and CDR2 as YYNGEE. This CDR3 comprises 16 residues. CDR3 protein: CASSVGGLLNTDTQYF. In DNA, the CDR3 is TGTGCCAGCAGCGTGGGCGGGCTACTTAACACAGATACGCAGTATTTT.

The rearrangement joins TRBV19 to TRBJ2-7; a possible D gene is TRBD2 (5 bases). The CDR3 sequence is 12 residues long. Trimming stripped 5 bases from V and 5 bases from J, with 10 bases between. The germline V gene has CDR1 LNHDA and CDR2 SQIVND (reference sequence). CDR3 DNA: TGTGCCAGTAGTCTGGCGGGCCACGAGCAGTACTTC. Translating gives CASSLAGHEQYF.

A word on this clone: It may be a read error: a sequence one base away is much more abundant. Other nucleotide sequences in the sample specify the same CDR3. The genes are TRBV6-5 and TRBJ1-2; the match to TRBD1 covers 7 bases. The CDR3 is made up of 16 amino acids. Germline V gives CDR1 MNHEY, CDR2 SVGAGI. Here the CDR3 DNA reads TGCGCCAGCAGTTACTCTACGGGACAGACTAACTATGGCTACACCTTC. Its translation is CASSYSTGQTNYGYTF.